This passage covers 23 T cell receptor beta chains from one sample sequenced in a study of T cell changes during pregnancy in multiple sclerosis. Clones were sequenced by immunoSEQ multiplex PCR, and TCRdb holds only the in-frame ones, with some missing. This table has 65,000 to 90,000 clones, roughly nine tenths appearing once. The specimen comprised PBMCs, sampled in the first trimester of pregnancy. These receptors all stem from a female donor in good health, serving as a control in a pregnancy study. Some clones in this sample may be carry-over from other donors' samples.

The genes are TRBV4-3 and TRBJ2-7, with 12 bases aligning to TRBD2. Germline V lookup: CDR1 LGHNA, CDR2 YSLEER. This CDR3 contains 17 residues. With 0 bases clipped from V and 3 bases from J, the junction kept 6 bases outside the gene matches. CDR3 region: CASSQDFRLAGVYEQYF. CDR3 DNA sequence: TGCGCCAGCAGCCAAGATTTTCGACTAGCGGGAGTCTACGAGCAGTACTTC.

The genes are TRBV15 and TRBJ1-6, with 8 bases matching TRBD1. The CDR3 totals 17 residues. Per the germline V gene, CDR1 is LNHNV and CDR2 is YYDKDF (reference sequence). V lost 1 base to trimming and J lost 10 bases; unmatched junction nucleotides: 12. CDR3 in amino acids: CATSRGAGGAKGSPLHF. The CDR3 nucleotides read TGTGCCACCAGCAGAGGGGCAGGGGGCGCAAAGGGATCACCCCTCCACTTT.

The chain combines TRBV9 with TRBJ2-3, with 7 bases that match TRBD2. The V segment lost 4 bases and the J segment 3 bases; nucleotides outside the gene matches: 5. CDR3 length: 14 residues. Germline CDR1 SGDLS, CDR2 YYNGEE. This CDR3 is CASSSGGETDTQYF. CDR3 sequence (DNA): TGTGCCAGCAGCAGTGGGGGGGAAACAGATACGCAGTATTTT.

The gene calls are TRBV5-4 and TRBJ2-7; 7 bases map to TRBD1. V shed 2 bases and J 7 bases; nucleotides not matched to a gene: 6. The germline V gene has CDR1 SGHNT and CDR2 YYREEE (reference sequence). The CDR3 sequence is 13 residues long. This CDR3 reads CASSLDRGQEQYF. DNA for the CDR3: TGTGCCAGCAGCTTAGATAGGGGACAGGAGCAGTACTTC.

V gene TRBV5-6 combines with J gene TRBJ2-1; 12 positions match TRBD2. The junction had 4 bases not matched to a gene; V was cut back by 4 bases and J by 5 bases. Per the germline V gene, CDR1 is SGHDT and CDR2 is YYEEEE. The CDR3 consists of 15 residues. CDR3 coding DNA: TGTGCCAGCAGCCGCGGGACTAGCGGGCACAATGAGCAGTTCTTC. Protein product: CASSRGTSGHNEQFF.

The V and J genes are TRBV29-1 and TRBJ2-1; possibly TRBD2 for D (5 bases). The V end was cut by 4 bases, the J end by 2 bases, with 9 bases between. There are 13 residues in the CDR3. From germline, CDR1 is SQVTM and CDR2 ANQGSEA. CDR3 amino acids: CSVGGRAYNEQFF. The CDR3 DNA sequence: TGCAGCGTTGGAGGGCGGGCCTACAATGAGCAGTTCTTC.

The chain is built from TRBV6-4 and TRBJ1-1, with D possibly matching TRBD1 (5 bases). This CDR3 contains 12 residues. Germline V gene data show CDR1 as MRHNA and CDR2 as SNTAGT. Trimming pared 5 bases from V and 3 bases from J, leaving 7 bases between. CDR3 in amino acids: CASSRQYTEAFF. The CDR3 DNA is TGTGCCAGCAGTCGACAGTACACTGAAGCTTTCTTT.

CDR3 protein: CASSYLTGGTNEKLFF. The DNA for the CDR3 is TGTGCCAGCAGTTACTTGACAGGAGGAACTAATGAAAAACTGTTTTTT. This chain links TRBV6-5 with TRBJ1-4, with D possibly being TRBD1 (6 bases). The CDR3 covers 16 residues. V shed 1 base and J shed 1 base, with 10 bases lying between them. Germline loops: CDR1 MNHEY, CDR2 SVGAGI.

This clone appeared once. The J gene is TRBJ2-1, the V gene TRBV6-5; perhaps TRBD1 as D (5 bases). Trimming took off 11 bases at V and 3 bases at J, with 17 bases between the two ends. The CDR3 totals 14 residues. From germline, CDR1 is MNHEY and CDR2 SVGAGI. CDR3 residues: CAPIDGRGYNEQFF. In nucleotides, the CDR3 is TGTGCCCCCATAGACGGTAGGGGCTACAATGAGCAGTTCTTC.

The CDR3 nucleotides are TGTGCCAGCAGTGAATCAGTCGTTACAGGGGGCGCAGGAGAGACCCAGTACTTC. Its protein product is CASSESVVTGGAGETQYF. The chain couples TRBV6-1 to TRBJ2-5; 9 positions match TRBD1. Germline lookup yields CDR1 MNHNS and CDR2 SASEGT. With 2 bases clipped from V and 4 bases from J, the junction kept 14 bases outside the gene matches. CDR3 length: 18 residues.

This chain links TRBV28 with TRBJ2-5; 8 positions agree with TRBD2. V lost 2 bases, J lost 5 bases, and 4 bases stayed unmatched. Germline loops: CDR1 MDHEN, CDR2 SYDVKM. CDR3 length equals 14 residues. The CDR3 loop is CASSLPGGSETQYF. CDR3 sequence (DNA): TGTGCCAGCAGTTTACCGGGGGGGAGTGAGACCCAGTACTTC.

The genes are TRBV4-1 and TRBJ2-7; 7 bases line up with TRBD2. Germline assignment: CDR1 MGHRA and CDR2 YSYEKL. J was trimmed by 0 bases and V by 2 bases; bases with no gene match: 7. The length of the CDR3 is 16 residues. CDR3 region: CASSQWATSVSYEQYF. The CDR3 DNA sequence: TGCGCCAGCAGCCAATGGGCAACTAGCGTCTCCTACGAGCAGTACTTC.

As DNA, the CDR3 is TGTGCCAGTAGTAAGCCAGGCTTCGCGGAGACCCAGTACTTC. Translated: CASSKPGFAETQYF. V and J are TRBV19 and TRBJ2-5; D unclear. In germline, CDR1 is LNHDA, CDR2 SQIVND (reference sequence). This CDR3 has 14 amino acids. V was pared by 4 bases and J by 5 bases, with 14 bases between.

The chain is built from TRBV28 and TRBJ1-2, with TRBD1 as a possible D gene (5 bases). The germline CDR1 and CDR2 sequences are MDHEN and SYDVKM. This CDR3 contains 15 residues. V shed 1 base and J shed 4 bases, with 13 bases lying between them. CDR3 region: CASSLSGGTGYGYTF. The CDR3, as DNA: TGTGCCAGCAGTTTATCGGGCGGGACGGGCTATGGCTACACCTTC.

V gene TRBV6-5 combines with J gene TRBJ2-1; 12 nucleotides line up with TRBD1. V was pared by 2 bases and J by 10 bases, with 6 bases of the junction left unmatched. Germline-derived CDR1 and CDR2 are MNHEY and SVGAGI. The CDR3 totals 15 residues. CDR3: CASSYRDRGPVEQFF. CDR3 sequence (DNA): TGTGCCAGCAGTTACCGGGACAGGGGGCCGGTCGAGCAGTTCTTC.

The chain uses TRBV10-2 and TRBJ2-3, with a tentative D call TRBD2 (6 bases). Trimming removed 5 bases at V and 2 bases at J, with 17 bases between. CDR1 and CDR2 from the germline V gene are WSHSY and SAAADI. The CDR3 length is 16 residues. CDR3 protein: CASSFGGVSPTDTQYF. The CDR3 DNA reads as TGCGCCAGCAGTTTCGGGGGAGTAAGCCCCACAGATACGCAGTATTTT.

V and J are TRBV4-1 and TRBJ1-3, with D unclear. This CDR3 is 14 amino acids long. V was trimmed by 3 bases and J by 0 bases, leaving 6 bases between them. Per germline, CDR1 MGHRA and CDR2 YSYEKL. The CDR3 loop reads CASSHPFSGNTIYF. The CDR3 nucleotides read TGCGCCAGCAGCCACCCATTCTCTGGAAACACCATATATTTT.

The rearrangement links TRBV27 to TRBJ2-2; 8 nucleotides align to TRBD1. The V and J ends lost 0 bases and 5 bases, in that order; junction bases with no gene match: 2. The CDR3 spans 15 residues. The V gene's germline CDR1 is MNHEY and CDR2 SMNVEV (reference sequence). The chain's CDR3 is CASSLSDRVTGELFF. The CDR3 nucleotides read TGTGCCAGCAGTTTATCGGACAGGGTAACCGGGGAGCTGTTTTTT.

This chain connects TRBV2 to TRBJ1-6; D is possibly TRBD1 (6 bases). The CDR3 is 12 amino acids. Germline CDR1 is SNHLY and CDR2 is FYNNEI. The ends were cut back, 5 bases at V and 7 bases at J, with 6 bases in the middle. The DNA of the CDR3 is TGTGCCAGCAGTACAGGGAATTCACCCCTCCACTTT. Translating it yields CASSTGNSPLHF. Full variable domain (missing parts from reference TRBV2 and TRBJ1-6): EPEVTQTPSHQVTQMGQEVILRCVPISNHLYFYWYRQILGQKVEFLVSFYNNEISEKSEIFDDQFSVERPDGSNFTLKIRSTKLEDSAMYFCASSTGNSPLHFGNGTRLTVT.

This clone was seen only once. The chain has TRBV4-2 and TRBJ2-3; D may be TRBD1 (7 bases). V lost 4 bases and J 2 bases, leaving 16 bases between the germline ends. Germline CDR1 is LGHNA and CDR2 is YNFKEQ. This CDR3 has 16 residues. CDR3 residues: CASSRGAEGATDTQYF. The CDR3 DNA reads as TGTGCCAGCAGCCGGGGCGCGGAGGGGGCCACAGATACGCAGTATTTT.

V is TRBV27 and J is TRBJ1-1; no reliable D call. Trimming shortened V by 3 bases and J by 12 bases, and 17 bases separated the two germline ends. The CDR3 is 13 residues long. Germline CDR1 reads MNHEY; CDR2 reads SMNVEV (reference sequence). CDR3 nucleotides: TGTGCCAGCAGTTTCGGTGTTTCGGGGATCACTTTCTTT. Translated, it gives CASSFGVSGITFF.

The chain carries TRBV28 and TRBJ1-2, with D possibly TRBD1 on 6 matching bases. CDR1 MDHEN and CDR2 SYDVKM come from the germline V gene. V was clipped by 8 bases and J by 2 bases, with 15 bases between them. The CDR3 is 14 residues long. Here the CDR3 DNA reads TGTGCCAGCGATACCACGGGACAAAACTATGGCTACACCTTC. Translating gives CASDTTGQNYGYTF.

The genes are TRBV6-1 and TRBJ2-7, with 10 nucleotides matching TRBD1. Unmatched junction bases numbered 2, after V lost 3 bases and J lost 0 bases. Looked up from germline, CDR1 is MNHNS and CDR2 is SASEGT. There are 15 residues in the CDR3. The CDR3 DNA follows: TGTGCCAGCAGTGAGGGACAGGGGTCCTCCTACGAGCAGTACTTC. This gives the protein CASSEGQGSSYEQYF.